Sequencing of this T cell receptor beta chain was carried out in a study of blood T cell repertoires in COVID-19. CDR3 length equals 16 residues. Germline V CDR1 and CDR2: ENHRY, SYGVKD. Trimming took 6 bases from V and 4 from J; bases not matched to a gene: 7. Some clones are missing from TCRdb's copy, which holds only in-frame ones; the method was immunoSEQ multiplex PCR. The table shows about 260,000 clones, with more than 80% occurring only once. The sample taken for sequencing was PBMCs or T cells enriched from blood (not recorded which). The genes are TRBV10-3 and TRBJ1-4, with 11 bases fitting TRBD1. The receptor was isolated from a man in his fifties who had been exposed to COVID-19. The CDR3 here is CAISGDRGFGNEKLFF. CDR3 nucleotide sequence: TGTGCCATCAGCGGGGACAGGGGGTTTGGTAATGAAAAACTGTTTTTT.